Following are 29 T cell receptor beta chains from one sample sequenced in a study of cytotoxic CD8 clonotypes in ibrutinib-treated CLL. Generated by immunoSEQ multiplex PCR, the TCRdb table keeps only in-frame clones and is missing some. The sample holds 150,000 to 200,000 clones, around 72% seen once. The source material was PBMCs, sampled after 24 months of ibrutinib treatment. These TCRs come from a human donor with chronic lymphocytic leukemia.

This clone was found once. The rearrangement uses TRBV6-5 and TRBJ1-5, with 9 bases identical to TRBD1. V gave up 6 bases and J gave up 1 base; unmatched junction bases: 4. The CDR3 is made up of 15 amino acids. Germline CDR1 reads MNHEY; CDR2 reads SVGAGI. In nucleotides, the CDR3 is TGTGCCAGCAGCCGGACAGGGGTCAGCAATCAGCCCCAGCATTTT. This gives the protein CASSRTGVSNQPQHF.

The gene calls are TRBV11-2 and TRBJ1-4; D remains unclear. The V and J ends lost 3 bases and 5 bases respectively, with 10 bases between them. The CDR3 loop spans 14 amino acids. The germline gives CDR1 SGHAT, CDR2 FQNNGV. The CDR3 coding sequence is TGTGCCAGCAGCTTTTACGGGCGGAATGAAAAACTGTTTTTT. Its translation: CASSFYGRNEKLFF.

The chain employs TRBV5-4 and TRBJ2-7, with a weak D call TRBD1 (6 bases). V was pared by 4 bases and J by 0 bases, with 14 bases between. The germline V gene has CDR1 SGHNT and CDR2 YYREEE (reference sequence). This CDR3 region has 15 residues. The CDR3 region is CASSGDRTYSYEQYF. The CDR3, as DNA: TGTGCCAGCAGCGGAGACAGGACCTACTCCTACGAGCAGTACTTC.

This sequence joins TRBV10-3 and TRBJ1-2; D is ambiguous. This CDR3 has 13 amino acids. Trimming cost V 4 bases and J 2 bases, with 8 bases left between them. Per the germline V gene, CDR1 is ENHRY and CDR2 is SYGVKD. CDR3 residues: CAISVDGNYGYTF. CDR3 nucleotides: TGTGCCATCAGTGTGGACGGAAACTATGGCTACACCTTC.

This CDR3 reads CAWGRTGTDTQYF. The DNA for the CDR3 is TGTGCCTGGGGACGGACAGGGACAGATACGCAGTATTTT. The chain uses TRBV30 and TRBJ2-3, with TRBD1 identical over 8 bases. The CDR3 is 13 residues long. The V and J ends lost 5 bases and 3 bases, in that order; junction bases with no gene match: 4. Per the germline V gene, CDR1 is GTSNPN and CDR2 is SVGIG (reference sequence). Full variable domain (outside the CDR3, taken from reference TRBV30 and TRBJ2-3): SQTIHQWPATLVQPVGSPLSLECTVEGTSNPNLYWYRQAAGRGLQLLFYSVGIGQISSEVPQNLSASRPQDRQFILSSKKLLLSDSGFYLCAWGRTGTDTQYFGPGTRLTVL.

This clone was recorded only once. J is TRBJ2-3 and V is TRBV9, with 11 nucleotides matching TRBD1. Germline CDR1 SGDLS, CDR2 YYNGEE. The trim removed 3 bases at V and 4 bases at J, leaving 1 base unmatched. The CDR3 is 14 residues long. Written as DNA, the CDR3 is TGTGCCAGCAGCGGGACAGGGGGCGCAGATACGCAGTATTTT. It specifies CASSGTGGADTQYF.

The chain joins TRBV7-9 to TRBJ1-2; D gene ambiguous. Trimming stripped 1 base from V and 4 bases from J, with 10 bases between. Germline CDR1 is SEHNR and CDR2 is FQNEAQ (reference sequence). The length of the CDR3 is 14 residues. This CDR3 reads CASSLDAVSYGYTF. The CDR3 DNA reads as TGTGCCAGCAGCTTAGACGCAGTCAGCTATGGCTACACCTTC.

This rearrangement joins TRBV10-2 to TRBJ2-5, with D possibly TRBD2 on 6 matching bases. CDR1 WSHSY and CDR2 SAAADI come from the germline V gene. The CDR3 is made up of 11 amino acids. Trimming removed 10 bases at V and 4 bases at J, with 10 bases between. The CDR3 region has the DNA TGCGCCACACTGGAGGGAGAGACCCAGTACTTC. Residues: CATLEGETQYF.

The chain is built from TRBV14 and TRBJ2-4; TRBD2 might be the D (6 bases). Trimming shortened V by 1 base and J by 0 bases, and 13 bases separated the two germline ends. The CDR3 is 17 amino acids. Germline lookup yields CDR1 SGHDN and CDR2 FVKESK. For the CDR3, the DNA is TGTGCCAGCAGCCAAGTGTCGGGGGTGCTAGCCAAAAACATTCAGTACTTC. It translates to CASSQVSGVLAKNIQYF.

The chain links TRBV20-1 to TRBJ2-1; the D call may be TRBD1 or TRBD2 (5 bases each). Germline V gene sequence: CDR1 DFQATT, CDR2 SNEGSKA (reference sequence). The CDR3 length is 10 residues. Trimming shortened V by 5 bases and J by 9 bases, and 8 bases separated the two germline ends. CDR3 coding DNA: TGCAGTGCTTTGAGGGGTGAGCAGTTCTTC. This codes for CSALRGEQFF.

The DNA for the CDR3 is TGTGCCACCAGTAGGGAACAGGGTCTAGCGGGACATGAGCAGTACTTC. Its protein product is CATSREQGLAGHEQYF. The chain uses TRBV15 and TRBJ2-7; 9 bases are a match to TRBD2. The CDR3 loop spans 16 amino acids. CDR1 and CDR2 from the germline V gene are LNHNV and YYDKDF (reference sequence). Trimming cost V 6 bases and J 7 bases; bases outside gene matches: 16.

The chain employs TRBV7-9 and TRBJ2-7, with 12 bases that match TRBD2. V was pared by 5 bases and J by 3 bases, with 5 bases of the junction left unmatched. The CDR3 length is 15 residues. CDR1 and CDR2 (germline): SEHNR, FQNEAQ (reference sequence). The CDR3 DNA sequence: TGTGCCAGCAGCAGGACTAGCGGGATCCGCTACGAGCAGTACTTC. This codes for CASSRTSGIRYEQYF.

The CDR3 nucleotides read TGTGCCACCAGCGTCGACCTGAGCTCCTACAATGAGCAGTTCTTC. Amino acids: CATSVDLSSYNEQFF. This sequence joins TRBV15 and TRBJ2-1; no reliable D call. V lost 5 bases and J 0 bases, leaving 11 bases between the germline ends. The CDR3 is 15 amino acids. Germline-derived CDR1 and CDR2 are LNHNV and YYDKDF (reference sequence).

This clone occurred a few times. The chain employs TRBV28 and TRBJ1-2; possibly TRBD1 for D (6 bases). Germline V gene lookup returns CDR1 MDHEN and CDR2 SYDVKM. This CDR3 spans 12 amino acids. Trimming took 11 bases from V and 4 from J, leaving 14 bases between them. CDR3 sequence: CAAHREGYGYTF. The CDR3 bases are TGTGCCGCCCACAGGGAAGGCTATGGCTACACCTTC.

This chain connects TRBV19 to TRBJ2-5; 12 nucleotides match TRBD2. Germline CDR1 reads LNHDA; CDR2 reads SQIVND (reference sequence). This CDR3 contains 16 residues. V gave up 3 bases and J gave up 3 bases; unmatched junction bases: 5. The CDR3 DNA sequence: TGTGCCAGTAGTATTCTAGCGGGAGGGCCGGAAGAGACCCAGTACTTC. This codes for CASSILAGGPEETQYF.

The chain joins TRBV4-1 to TRBJ1-1; D gene unclear. From germline, CDR1 is MGHRA and CDR2 YSYEKL. V lost 6 bases and J 0 bases, leaving 17 bases between the germline ends. The CDR3 consists of 16 residues. CDR3 protein: CASSPWSAAVNTEAFF. CDR3 in DNA: TGCGCCAGCAGTCCGTGGTCTGCGGCGGTGAACACTGAAGCTTTCTTT.

The chain is built from TRBV27 and TRBJ1-4; 10 positions agree with TRBD1. This CDR3 spans 15 amino acids. V lost 1 base and J lost 6; bases outside the gene matches: 2. CDR1 and CDR2 (germline): MNHEY, SMNVEV (reference sequence). In nucleotides, the CDR3 is TGTGCCAGCAGTTTATTGGGGACAGGGGATGAAAAACTGTTTTTT. This translates into CASSLLGTGDEKLFF.

The CDR3 loop reads CSVEGPETQYF. The CDR3 DNA reads as TGCAGCGTTGAAGGGCCGGAGACCCAGTACTTC. The J gene is TRBJ2-5, the V gene TRBV29-1, with D uncertain. The ends were cut back, 1 base at V and 5 bases at J, with 5 bases in the middle. The CDR3 sequence is 11 residues long. Germline values: CDR1 SQVTM, CDR2 ANQGSEA.

This chain links TRBV4-2 with TRBJ1-5; 9 positions agree with TRBD1. J was trimmed by 6 bases and V by 4 bases; bases with no gene match: 7. Germline V CDR1 and CDR2: LGHNA, YNFKEQ. CDR3 length: 15 residues. The DNA of the CDR3 is TGTGCCAGCAGCCGCGGGACAGGGAAAAGTCAGCCCCAGCATTTT. The encoded protein is CASSRGTGKSQPQHF.

The chain is built from TRBV19 and TRBJ2-6, with TRBD1 matching over 7 bases. Per the germline V gene, CDR1 is LNHDA and CDR2 is SQIVND (reference sequence). V was pared by 6 bases and J by 2 bases, with 10 bases of the junction left unmatched. The CDR3 loop spans 17 amino acids. Here the CDR3 reads CASSPPNQGAGANVLTF. The CDR3 bases are TGTGCCAGTAGCCCCCCCAACCAGGGGGCTGGGGCCAACGTCCTGACTTTC.

Written as DNA, the CDR3 is TGCAGTGCGAGGGGACAGGGAGAAGCTTTCTTT. Amino acids: CSARGQGEAFF. The rearrangement uses TRBV20-1 and TRBJ1-1, with 9 nucleotides matching TRBD1. V gave up 6 bases and J gave up 8 bases; unmatched junction bases: 4. Germline V gene lookup returns CDR1 DFQATT and CDR2 SNEGSKA (reference sequence). The CDR3 totals 11 residues.

Details on this clone: The junction departs from the called germline gene at one end, perhaps through a read error. The CDR3 DNA sequence: TGTGCCACCAGTAGTGCGGGAGAGGAAAACAATGAGCAGTTCTTC. Its protein is CATSSAGEENNEQFF. The V call is TRBV28, the J call TRBJ2-1, with 7 bases lining up with TRBD2. Germline lookup yields CDR1 MDHEN and CDR2 SYDVKM. The CDR3 sequence is 15 residues long.

CDR3 DNA: TGTGCCAGCTCACAAGAGAGGGAGACCCAGTACTTC. Translation: CASSQERETQYF. The gene calls are TRBV18 and TRBJ2-5; D is unclear. CDR3 length equals 12 residues. CDR1 KGHSH and CDR2 LQKENI come from the germline V gene. The V and J ends lost 4 bases and 5 bases respectively, with 8 bases between them.

The chain recombines TRBV12-5 with TRBJ2-7; TRBD1 matches 8 bases. V lost 6 bases and J lost 0; bases outside the gene matches: 7. This CDR3 is 15 amino acids long. Germline V lookup: CDR1 LGHNT, CDR2 FRNRAP. The CDR3 loop reads CASGPGDRNSYEQYF. The CDR3 nucleotides are TGTGCTAGTGGCCCCGGGGACAGGAACTCCTACGAGCAGTACTTC.

CDR3 coding DNA: TGTGCCTGGAGTGATCCGTTGGGGGAGAACGAGCAGTACTTC. Encoded protein: CAWSDPLGENEQYF. The rearrangement joins TRBV30 to TRBJ2-7, with D perhaps matching TRBD1 or TRBD2 (5 bases each). The V gene lost 1 base and the J gene lost 5 bases, with 15 bases spanning the gap. Germline V gene data show CDR1 as GTSNPN and CDR2 as SVGIG (reference sequence). The length of the CDR3 is 14 residues.

V is TRBV30 and J is TRBJ1-4; 7 bases agree with TRBD1. With 0 bases clipped from V and 3 bases from J, the junction kept 10 bases outside the gene matches. The CDR3 runs to 17 residues. From germline, CDR1 is GTSNPN and CDR2 SVGIG (reference sequence). The CDR3 DNA sequence: TGTGCCTGGAGTGTCCCTAAGCCGGGACAGCCTAATGAAAAACTGTTTTTT. Protein sequence: CAWSVPKPGQPNEKLFF.

The chain couples TRBV7-8 to TRBJ1-2; no definite D call. CDR1 and CDR2 from the germline V gene are SGHVS and FQNEAQ. The germline V and J ends were trimmed by 3 bases and 5 bases, with 10 bases remaining between them. The CDR3 has 13 residues. The CDR3 spells CASSFGLSYGYTF. The CDR3 nucleotides are TGTGCCAGCAGCTTTGGCCTATCTTATGGCTACACCTTC.

The chain carries TRBV29-1 and TRBJ2-7; 10 bases map to TRBD2. Germline trimming cut 4 bases from V and 3 bases from J; bases unmatched to any gene: 6. The CDR3 extends over 14 amino acids. In germline, CDR1 is SQVTM, CDR2 ANQGSEA. DNA for the CDR3: TGCAGCGTTGTGATCGCTAGCGGGGGCTACGAGCAGTACTTC. As protein: CSVVIASGGYEQYF.

The chain's CDR3 is CASSQGSASGDGYEQYF. For the CDR3, the DNA is TGCGCCAGCAGCCAAGGATCGGCTAGCGGAGACGGCTACGAGCAGTACTTC. The chain has TRBV4-1 and TRBJ2-7, with 7 nucleotides matching TRBD2. The CDR3 sequence is 17 residues long. V trimming: 1 base; J trimming: 3 bases; junction bases outside the gene matches: 12. CDR1 is MGHRA, CDR2 YSYEKL, per germline.